The 17 T cell receptor beta chains below were found in one sample sequenced in a study of CD8 T cells in ankylosing spondylitis. Whole-study findings and limits: About 8 highly homologous variants made up a TCR beta motif, and this motif appeared characteristic of ankylosing spondylitis blood.

TCRdb passed the 5' RACE reads through MiXCR, listing each CDR3 protein once. This sample has some 700,000 distinct CDR3 sequences; roughly 19% occur once, and the top ten carry 15% to 20%. Which antigens these TCRs recognize remains unknown. The source material was blood, either unsorted or a sorted T cell fraction (not recorded which). These TCRs come from a male donor with ankylosing spondylitis.

This chain uses TRBV6-2 or TRBV6-3 with TRBJ2-5, with D possibly TRBD1 on 6 matching bases. V gave up 8 bases and J gave up 0 bases, with 7 bases separating them. This CDR3 spans 12 amino acids. The germline V gene encodes CDR1 MNHEY and CDR2 SVGEGT. The CDR3, as DNA: TGTGCCAGCCGACAGGACCAAGAGACCCAGTACTTC. Residues: CASRQDQETQYF.

This clonotype was seen more than once but under ten times. The chain is built from TRBV16 and TRBJ2-7; D is undetermined. The CDR3 covers 12 residues. CDR1 is KGHSY, CDR2 FQNENV, per germline. The V gene lost 3 bases and the J gene lost 7 bases, with 10 bases spanning the gap. The CDR3 loop is CASSQSMGEQYF. The CDR3 DNA sequence: TGTGCCAGCAGCCAGTCTATGGGGGAGCAGTACTTC.

The chain joins TRBV19 to TRBJ1-1; D might be TRBD1 (5 bases). The germline gives CDR1 LNHDA, CDR2 SQIVND (reference sequence). V lost 4 bases and J 4 bases, leaving 10 bases between the germline ends. The CDR3 contains 13 residues. The CDR3 DNA follows: TGTGCCAGTAGTACCAGGGTGGGCACTGAAGCTTTCTTT. Its translation: CASSTRVGTEAFF.

This clonotype was recorded at least ten times. V and J are TRBV6-5 and TRBJ1-6; D remains unclear. The CDR3 length is 16 residues. Germline lookup yields CDR1 MNHEY and CDR2 SVGAGI. V was trimmed by 2 bases and J by 0 bases, leaving 8 bases between them. As DNA, the CDR3 is TGTGCCAGCAGTTACGACAAGAGCTCCTATAATTCACCCCTCCACTTT. Translating it yields CASSYDKSSYNSPLHF.

V and J are TRBV6-2 or TRBV6-3 and TRBJ2-1, with 10 bases that match TRBD1. V dropped 8 bases and J dropped 0; count of bases not matched to a gene: 4. Germline CDR1 and CDR2: MNHEY and SVGEGT. The CDR3 runs 15 residues. CDR3 in amino acids: CASETGGSSYNEQFF. CDR3 sequence (DNA): TGTGCCAGCGAGACAGGGGGCAGCTCCTACAATGAGCAGTTCTTC.

This sequence joins TRBV10-1 and TRBJ2-3, with 13 bases matching TRBD2. Unmatched junction bases numbered 4, after V lost 6 bases and J lost 4 bases. The CDR3 totals 15 residues. Germline values: CDR1 WNHNN, CDR2 SYGVQD (reference sequence). The CDR3 is CASSGLAGVSDTQYF. CDR3 in DNA: TGCGCCAGCAGCGGACTAGCGGGGGTTTCAGATACGCAGTATTTT.

This clonotype has at least ten counts. The genes are TRBV6-1 and TRBJ1-4, with 9 bases lining up with TRBD1. Germline trimming cut 4 bases from V and 8 bases from J; bases unmatched to any gene: 5. Per germline, CDR1 MNHNS and CDR2 SASEGT. CDR3 length: 14 residues. The CDR3 protein is CASSGTGVGEKLFF. CDR3 DNA: TGTGCCAGCAGTGGGACAGGGGTTGGAGAAAAACTGTTTTTT.

V gene TRBV6-2 or TRBV6-3 combines with J gene TRBJ1-3; D is perhaps TRBD1 (5 bases). Germline CDR1 is MNHEY and CDR2 is SVGEGT. CDR3 length: 16 residues. The ends were cut back, 3 bases at V and 0 bases at J, with 12 bases in the middle. The CDR3 loop is CASSYITGNSGNTIYF. For the CDR3, the DNA is TGTGCCAGCAGTTATATCACAGGAAACTCTGGAAACACCATATATTTT.

In its sample, this clonotype was seen a few times. The genes are TRBV7-2 and TRBJ2-5, with a weak D call TRBD2 (6 bases). Trimming removed 2 bases at V and 1 base at J, with 11 bases between. Germline lookup yields CDR1 SGHTA and CDR2 FQGNSA. The CDR3 sequence is 15 residues long. Here the CDR3 DNA reads TGTGCCAGCAGCTTATTCGCGGGGCCCCAAGAGACCCAGTACTTC. This translates into CASSLFAGPQETQYF.

In its sample, this clonotype was seen a few times. This rearrangement joins TRBV20-1 to TRBJ1-1, with TRBD1 identical over 10 bases. Germline V gives CDR1 DFQATT, CDR2 SNEGSKA (reference sequence). After removal of 0 bases from V and 7 bases from J, the junction contained 23 bases not matched to a gene. The CDR3 is made up of 20 amino acids. The CDR3 reads CSARDVSGQGRSAGRDEAFF. The DNA of the CDR3 is TGCAGTGCTAGAGATGTTTCGGGACAGGGGAGGTCGGCTGGGCGGGATGAAGCTTTCTTT.

The rearrangement links TRBV7-6 to TRBJ2-1; 13 bases align to TRBD2. Germline V gene data show CDR1 as SGHVS and CDR2 as FNYEAQ. This CDR3 spans 17 amino acids. The J segment lost 8 bases and the V segment lost 0 bases, leaving 7 bases of the junction unmatched. CDR3 sequence (DNA): TGTGCCAGCAGCTTAGCTCAAACTAGCGGGGGGGCCGATGAGCAGTTCTTC. Translation gives CASSLAQTSGGADEQFF.

At least ten counts were recorded for this clonotype. This chain joins TRBV10-2 and TRBJ2-1; D call uncertain. The ends were cut back, 5 bases at V and 5 bases at J, with 10 bases in the middle. Germline loops: CDR1 WSHSY, CDR2 SAAADI. The CDR3 totals 13 residues. The CDR3 nucleotides are TGCGCCAGCAGTCTAGTACCGGACAATGAGCAGTTCTTC. Residues: CASSLVPDNEQFF.

The chain uses TRBV6-1 and TRBJ2-3; D is perhaps TRBD1 (6 bases). Trimming left V 10 bases short and J 2 bases short, with 19 bases between. CDR1 MNHNS and CDR2 SASEGT come from the germline V gene. The CDR3 loop spans 15 amino acids. This CDR3 reads CATTPQGIPTDTQYF. CDR3 DNA: TGTGCCACTACACCCCAGGGGATTCCCACAGATACGCAGTATTTT.

V is TRBV20-1 and J is TRBJ2-5; D may be TRBD2 (6 bases). Germline values: CDR1 DFQATT, CDR2 SNEGSKA (reference sequence). CDR3 length: 12 residues. V was pared by 5 bases and J by 5 bases, with 12 bases between. CDR3 amino acids: CSALPSGETQYF. The CDR3 nucleotides are TGCAGTGCTCTGCCCAGCGGGGAGACCCAGTACTTC.

The chain employs TRBV5-1 and TRBJ1-5; D is perhaps TRBD1 (5 bases). Germline CDR1 SGHRS, CDR2 YFSETQ. This CDR3 contains 15 residues. Deletions cut 0 bases from V and 6 bases from J, with 13 bases between. The CDR3 region is CASSLDGAGGQPQHF. CDR3 bases: TGCGCCAGCAGCTTGGATGGGGCGGGCGGTCAGCCCCAGCATTTT. The full variable domain, in which reference TRBV5-1 and TRBJ1-5 provide the parts outside the CDR3, is KAGVTQTPRYLIKTRGQQVTLSCSPISGHRSVSWYQQTPGQGLQFLFEYFSETQRNKGNFPGRFSGRQFSNSRSEMNVSTLELGDSALYLCASSLDGAGGQPQHFGDGTRLSIL.

The chain combines TRBV27 with TRBJ1-5; D uncertain. Germline V gene data show CDR1 as MNHEY and CDR2 as SMNVEV (reference sequence). Trimming pared 0 bases from V and 7 bases from J, leaving 7 bases between. The CDR3 loop spans 13 amino acids. As DNA, the CDR3 is TGTGCCAGCAGTTTATCGATTACCCAGCCCCAGCATTTT. It yields the protein CASSLSITQPQHF.

In its sample, this clonotype was seen once. This sequence joins TRBV7-9 and TRBJ1-3, with D possibly matching TRBD1 (5 bases). The CDR3 has 13 amino acids. Germline values: CDR1 SEHNR, CDR2 FQNEAQ (reference sequence). V was trimmed by 8 bases and J by 1 base, leaving 9 bases between them. The CDR3 sequence: CASQDISGNTIYF. The CDR3 nucleotides are TGTGCCAGCCAGGACATTTCTGGAAACACCATATATTTT.